These 20 T cell receptor beta chains share one sample of origin, sequenced in a study of blood T cell repertoires in COVID-19. Here immunoSEQ multiplex PCR was the method, and the copy in TCRdb shows in-frame clones only, minus some. The profile shows 150,000 or so clones, 70% to 80% of them singletons. The sample was peripheral blood. These receptors were collected from a woman between 65 and 79 years old with COVID-19, enrolled during active disease.

Only one count was recorded for this clone. V gene TRBV7-3 combines with J gene TRBJ1-1; TRBD1 agrees at 7 bases. Germline lookup yields CDR1 SGHTA and CDR2 FQGTGA. J was trimmed by 5 bases and V by 0 bases; bases with no gene match: 6. The CDR3 is made up of 15 amino acids. CDR3 nucleotides: TGTGCCAGCAGCTTAACCTCAGGGGGGAGGACTGAAGCTTTCTTT. Translating gives CASSLTSGGRTEAFF.

This clone was seen ten or more times. CDR3 loop: CASSSRYGGRGYGYTF. CDR3 nucleotides: TGTGCCAGCAGCTCTAGATACGGCGGTCGGGGGTATGGCTACACCTTC. The chain uses TRBV7-8 and TRBJ1-2; possible D gene TRBD1, 5 bases. V shed 4 bases and J shed 5 bases, with 20 bases lying between them. The germline CDR1 and CDR2 sequences are SGHVS and FQNEAQ. This CDR3 is 16 amino acids long.

The chain has TRBV5-1 and TRBJ1-6, with D unclear. The CDR3 extends over 15 amino acids. Trimming cost V 0 bases and J 3 bases, with 7 bases left between them. Germline V CDR1 and CDR2: SGHRS, YFSETQ. The DNA for the CDR3 is TGCGCCAGCAGCTTGGACCGAGGCTATAATTCACCCCTCCACTTT. It codes for CASSLDRGYNSPLHF.

The chain carries TRBV6-1 and TRBJ1-2, with a weak D call TRBD1 (5 bases). Germline CDR1 is MNHNS and CDR2 is SASEGT. V lost 1 base to trimming and J lost 13 bases, with 13 bases between them. The CDR3 sequence is 12 residues long. The CDR3 reads CASSEVGPSFTF. The CDR3 nucleotides read TGTGCCAGCAGTGAAGTGGGGCCCTCCTTCACCTTC.

The chain links TRBV2 to TRBJ2-5, with 9 nucleotides matching TRBD2. Unmatched junction bases numbered 7, after V lost 4 bases and J lost 1 base. The CDR3 consists of 16 residues. CDR1 is SNHLY, CDR2 FYNNEI, per germline. For the CDR3, the DNA is TGTGCCAGCAGTGCCAGGACTAGCGACTCCCAAGAGACCCAGTACTTC. Its protein is CASSARTSDSQETQYF.

V usage is TRBV7-2 and J usage is TRBJ1-6, with D tentatively TRBD1 (6 bases). The V gene lost 8 bases and the J gene lost 10 bases, with 12 bases spanning the gap. CDR3 length: 12 residues. The germline V gene has CDR1 SGHTA and CDR2 FQGNSA. CDR3 amino acids: CASVTGQSPLHF. CDR3 coding DNA: TGTGCCAGCGTAACAGGGCAATCACCCCTCCACTTT.

This clone has a single count. J is TRBJ2-5 and V is TRBV7-6; D possibly corresponds to TRBD1 (6 bases). Germline V gene data show CDR1 as SGHVS and CDR2 as FNYEAQ. The CDR3 loop spans 15 amino acids. Trimming took 2 bases from V and 4 from J, leaving 14 bases between them. CDR3 sequence: CASSLHVGAGETQYF. In DNA form, the CDR3 reads TGTGCCAGCAGCTTACATGTGGGGGCCGGAGAGACCCAGTACTTC.

This chain uses TRBV11-2 with TRBJ2-7, with D maybe TRBD1 (6 bases). The CDR3 is 14 residues long. Germline assignment: CDR1 SGHAT and CDR2 FQNNGV. V lost 1 base and J 4 bases, leaving 11 bases between the germline ends. The DNA of the CDR3 is TGTGCCAGCAGCTTAGGCAGGGGTACGTACGAGCAGTACTTC. Protein: CASSLGRGTYEQYF.

V is TRBV5-6 and J is TRBJ2-7, with a possible D match to TRBD1 (6 bases). The CDR3 covers 16 residues. Germline CDR1 reads SGHDT; CDR2 reads YYEEEE. V gave up 2 bases and J gave up 3 bases, with 18 bases separating them. CDR3 loop: CASSFGAGQLYYEQYF. The CDR3 nucleotides are TGTGCCAGCAGCTTCGGGGCAGGACAGCTCTACTACGAGCAGTACTTC.

This chain uses TRBV27 with TRBJ1-6, with unresolved D. Germline lookup yields CDR1 MNHEY and CDR2 SMNVEV (reference sequence). The CDR3 sequence is 15 residues long. V gave up 2 bases and J gave up 7 bases, with 12 bases separating them. The CDR3 region is CASSLQGDWNSPLHF. DNA of the CDR3: TGTGCCAGCAGTTTACAAGGCGACTGGAATTCACCCCTCCACTTT.

The J gene is TRBJ2-7, the V gene TRBV9, with a weak D call TRBD1 (5 bases). This CDR3 spans 15 amino acids. The V end lost 0 bases, the J end lost 4 bases, and 14 bases lay between the germline ends. Germline V gives CDR1 SGDLS, CDR2 YYNGEE. CDR3 protein: CASSVGGPSSYEQYF. CDR3 coding DNA: TGTGCCAGCAGCGTAGGGGGCCCCTCTTCTTACGAGCAGTACTTC.

J is TRBJ1-2 and V is TRBV27; the D is unclear. V was clipped by 0 bases and J by 9 bases, with 11 bases between them. This CDR3 contains 13 residues. Germline CDR1 is MNHEY and CDR2 is SMNVEV (reference sequence). CDR3 nucleotide sequence: TGTGCCAGCAGTTTATCGGAGTTCGGCAGCTACACCTTC. Its protein is CASSLSEFGSYTF.

The chain is built from TRBV5-8 and TRBJ1-3, with D perhaps matching TRBD1 (5 bases). With 2 bases removed from V and 4 bases from J, the gap between germline ends came to 16 bases. Germline-derived CDR1 and CDR2 are SGHTS and YDEGEE. This CDR3 has 16 amino acids. As DNA, the CDR3 is TGTGCCAGCAGCTTAACAAACCAGGGTTTCGGAAACACCATATATTTT. It specifies CASSLTNQGFGNTIYF.

A few counts support this clone. V and J are TRBV6-5 and TRBJ2-2; 7 bases match TRBD1. CDR1 is MNHEY, CDR2 SVGAGI, per germline. The J segment lost 7 bases and the V segment lost 8 bases, leaving 10 bases of the junction unmatched. The length of the CDR3 is 14 residues. The chain's CDR3 is CASAAGGWNGELFF. DNA for the CDR3: TGTGCCAGCGCGGCAGGGGGTTGGAACGGGGAGCTGTTTTTT.

CDR3 residues: CASSEGAALAKNIQYF. The DNA of the CDR3 is TGTGCCAGCAGTGAAGGCGCAGCGCTAGCCAAAAACATTCAGTACTTC. The chain is built from TRBV6-1 and TRBJ2-4, with D hard to call. The CDR3 consists of 16 residues. Germline V gene sequence: CDR1 MNHNS, CDR2 SASEGT. V shed 1 base and J shed 0 bases, with 10 bases lying between them.

The chain couples TRBV18 to TRBJ2-5, with 8 bases identical to TRBD1. The CDR3 sequence is 15 residues long. V lost 6 bases to trimming and J lost 5 bases; unmatched junction nucleotides: 11. CDR1 is KGHSH, CDR2 LQKENI, per germline. In nucleotides, the CDR3 is TGTGCCAGCTCGTCCCAATTGACAGGGGCTGAGACCCAGTACTTC. This codes for CASSSQLTGAETQYF.

This sequence joins TRBV25-1 and TRBJ1-3; D is ambiguous. This CDR3 has 17 residues. Trimming left V 4 bases short and J 7 bases short, with 23 bases between. Germline lookup yields CDR1 MGHDK and CDR2 SYGVNS. Here the CDR3 DNA reads TGTGCCAGCAGTGGTCCGACTCGGCCCCCGGGAGGCAACACCATATATTTT. It is translated as CASSGPTRPPGGNTIYF.

The J gene is TRBJ1-2, the V gene TRBV18; possible D gene TRBD1, 5 bases. In germline, CDR1 is KGHSH, CDR2 LQKENI. The CDR3 consists of 14 residues. V lost 3 bases to trimming and J lost 4 bases, with 12 bases between them. The CDR3 sequence is CASSPTRDGYGYTF. Here the CDR3 DNA reads TGTGCCAGCTCACCTACCAGGGATGGCTATGGCTACACCTTC.

This chain joins TRBV6-2 or TRBV6-3 and TRBJ1-2; D is perhaps TRBD1 (5 bases). This CDR3 has 13 amino acids. CDR1 and CDR2 (germline): MNHEY, SVGEGT. V gave up 0 bases and J gave up 3 bases, with 5 bases separating them. The CDR3 nucleotides read TGTGCCAGCAGTTACTCAGGGGACTATGGCTACACCTTC. It codes for CASSYSGDYGYTF.

This clone was seen only once. This chain links TRBV7-3 with TRBJ2-7; D gene ambiguous. This CDR3 contains 14 residues. Germline lookup yields CDR1 SGHTA and CDR2 FQGTGA. Trimming took 1 base from V and 0 from J, leaving 7 bases between them. The CDR3 reads CASSLKSGSYEQYF. In DNA form, the CDR3 reads TGTGCCAGCAGCTTAAAGTCGGGCTCCTACGAGCAGTACTTC. Looking up the rest from reference TRBV7-3 and TRBJ2-7 gives the full variable domain: GAGVSQTPSNKVTEKGKYVELRCDPISGHTALYWYRQSLGQGPEFLIYFQGTGAADDSGLPNDRFFAVRPEGSVSTLKIQRTERGDSAVYLCASSLKSGSYEQYFGPGTRLTVT.